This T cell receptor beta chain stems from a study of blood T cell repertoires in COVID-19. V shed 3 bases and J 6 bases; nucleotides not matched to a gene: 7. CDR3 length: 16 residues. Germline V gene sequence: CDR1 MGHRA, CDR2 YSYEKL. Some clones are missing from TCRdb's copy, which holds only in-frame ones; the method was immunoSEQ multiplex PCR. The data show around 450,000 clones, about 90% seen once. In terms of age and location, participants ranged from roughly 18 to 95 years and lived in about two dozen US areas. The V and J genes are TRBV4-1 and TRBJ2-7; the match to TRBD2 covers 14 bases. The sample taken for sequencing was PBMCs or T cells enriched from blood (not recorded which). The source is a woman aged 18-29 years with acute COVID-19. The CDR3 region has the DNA TGCGCCAGCAGCCAGGTTTCCGGGACTAGCGGGAGCGAGCAGTACTTC. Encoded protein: CASSQVSGTSGSEQYF.